These 30 T cell receptor beta chains originate from one sample sequenced in a study of T cells in localized non-small cell lung cancer. The protocol was immunoSEQ multiplex PCR, while the TCRdb copy is restricted to in-frame clones and leaves out a portion. The repertoire holds some 24,000 clones, with more than 85% as singletons. The sample here was peripheral blood, taken before any cancer treatment. These TCRs come from a woman aged 40-69 years with stage I lung adenocarcinoma.

This sequence joins TRBV28 and TRBJ2-1; no definite D call. Germline loops: CDR1 MDHEN, CDR2 SYDVKM. This CDR3 contains 14 residues. V dropped 3 bases and J dropped 5 bases, with 11 bases sitting between them. CDR3 in DNA: TGTGCCAGCAGTTTTCGTCTCTGGCACAATGAGCAGTTCTTC. Its translation: CASSFRLWHNEQFF.

This chain joins TRBV7-2 and TRBJ2-4; the D gene is possibly TRBD1 (5 bases). V was pared by 5 bases and J by 8 bases, with 16 bases between. The CDR3 extends over 14 amino acids. Germline V lookup: CDR1 SGHTA, CDR2 FQGNSA. DNA for the CDR3: TGTGCCAGCAGCCGTGACAGAGGTATAGACATTCAGTACTTC. It yields the protein CASSRDRGIDIQYF.

The chain combines TRBV27 with TRBJ2-7, with D perhaps TRBD1 (6 bases). The CDR3 covers 15 residues. Deletions cut 0 bases from V and 2 bases from J, with 11 bases between. CDR1 is MNHEY and CDR2 is SMNVEV in the germline V gene (reference sequence). The chain's CDR3 is CASSLSRRTAYEQYF. The CDR3 region has the DNA TGTGCCAGCAGTTTATCCCGTCGGACAGCCTACGAGCAGTACTTC.

The chain joins TRBV5-1 to TRBJ2-5; possibly TRBD1 for D (6 bases). Germline CDR1 and CDR2: SGHRS and YFSETQ. This CDR3 is 15 amino acids long. Trimming removed 0 bases from V and 1 base from J, with 10 bases in between. CDR3 nucleotides: TGCGCCAGCAGCTTGGCTCAGGGGCCCCAAGAGACCCAGTACTTC. Protein product: CASSLAQGPQETQYF.

The CDR3 DNA reads as TGCGCCAGCAGCTCAGGGGGGTACCTCAACACTGAAGCTTTCTTT. This sequence encodes CASSSGGYLNTEAFF. The chain is built from TRBV5-1 and TRBJ1-1; 7 bases line up with TRBD1. The CDR3 extends over 15 amino acids. Germline values: CDR1 SGHRS, CDR2 YFSETQ. V was pared by 3 bases and J by 2 bases, with 7 bases of the junction left unmatched.

This clone was seen only once. The gene calls are TRBV28 and TRBJ2-1; possibly TRBD2 for D (5 bases). CDR1 and CDR2 from the germline V gene are MDHEN and SYDVKM. Trimming removed 1 base from V and 4 bases from J, with 8 bases in between. The CDR3 runs 14 residues. The CDR3 region has the DNA TGTGCCAGCAGTTTATTGGGGAGTTACAATGAGCAGTTCTTC. The encoded protein is CASSLLGSYNEQFF.

This chain joins TRBV2 and TRBJ1-1, with D perhaps TRBD1 (6 bases). The CDR3 has 12 amino acids. The V end was cut by 7 bases, the J end by 5 bases, with 11 bases between. Germline V gene data show CDR1 as SNHLY and CDR2 as FYNNEI. CDR3 residues: CASIQGETEAFF. The CDR3 DNA reads TGTGCCAGCATACAGGGTGAGACTGAAGCTTTCTTT. The variable domain in full, completed from reference TRBV2 and TRBJ1-1, reads EPEVTQTPSHQVTQMGQEVILRCVPISNHLYFYWYRQILGQKVEFLVSFYNNEISEKSEIFDDQFSVERPDGSNFTLKIRSTKLEDSAMYFCASIQGETEAFFGQGTRLTVV.

This clone was counted once. The rearrangement links TRBV2 to TRBJ1-3; D gene ambiguous. V lost 8 bases to trimming and J lost 0 bases, with 17 bases between them. Germline V gene sequence: CDR1 SNHLY, CDR2 FYNNEI. The CDR3 sequence is 16 residues long. CDR3 residues: CASSFVAGGSGNTIYF. Here the CDR3 DNA reads TGTGCCAGCTCTTTCGTGGCAGGCGGCTCTGGAAACACCATATATTTT.

The table lists this clone with a count of one. V and J are TRBV11-2 and TRBJ2-7, with D uncertain. Germline CDR1 and CDR2: SGHAT and FQNNGV. The CDR3 covers 14 residues. Trimming removed 1 base from V and 3 bases from J, with 10 bases in between. The CDR3 nucleotides are TGTGCCAGCAGCTTAGGGGGTCGGTTCTACGAGCAGTACTTC. Translating it yields CASSLGGRFYEQYF. Looking up the rest from reference TRBV11-2 and TRBJ2-7 gives the full variable domain: EAGVAQSPRYKIIEKRQSVAFWCNPISGHATLYWYQQILGQGPKLLIQFQNNGVVDDSQLPKDRFSAERLKGVDSTLKIQPAKLEDSAVYLCASSLGGRFYEQYFGPGTRLTVT.

This chain connects TRBV5-1 to TRBJ2-7, with TRBD2 matching 15 bases. Germline V CDR1 and CDR2: SGHRS, YFSETQ. The CDR3 is made up of 15 amino acids. With 4 bases clipped from V and 6 bases from J, the junction kept 5 bases outside the gene matches. CDR3: CASSPTGLAGGEQYF. The DNA for the CDR3 is TGCGCCAGCAGCCCGACGGGACTAGCGGGAGGCGAGCAGTACTTC.

V gene TRBV5-1 combines with J gene TRBJ2-3, with a possible D match to TRBD1 (6 bases). V was shortened by 3 bases and J by 0 bases, with 14 bases between the two germline ends. Germline values: CDR1 SGHRS, CDR2 YFSETQ. CDR3 length: 16 residues. The CDR3 here is CASSYPSDSSTDTQYF. In DNA form, the CDR3 reads TGCGCCAGCAGCTACCCCTCGGACAGTAGCACAGATACGCAGTATTTT.

The chain employs TRBV6-7 and TRBJ1-1; 8 bases are a match to TRBD1. TRBV6-7 is placed among ORFs of uncertain function. The CDR3 runs to 11 residues. CDR3 DNA sequence: TGTACCAAGGACAGGGAGTCTGAAGCTTTCTTT. Encoded protein: CTKDRESEAFF.

This sequence joins TRBV10-1 and TRBJ2-2; D possibly corresponds to TRBD1 (5 bases). Between the trimmed V and J ends, which lost 2 bases and 0 bases, there was a span of 13 bases. Germline assignment: CDR1 WNHNN and CDR2 SYGVQD (reference sequence). The CDR3 sequence is 17 residues long. Here the CDR3 reads CASSEAPDTSNTGELFF. The CDR3 DNA sequence: TGCGCCAGCAGTGAGGCCCCGGACACTTCGAACACCGGGGAGCTGTTTTTT.

The genes are TRBV21-1 and TRBJ2-1; the table's D call, TRBD1, was not checked against the DNA. TRBV21-1 is labeled a pseudogene. CDR3 length: 18 amino acids. CDR3 DNA: TGTGCCAGCAGCCTAAAGGGGTTAGACAGGGGGGACTACAATGAGCAGTTCTTC. Protein sequence: CASSLKGLDRGDYNEQFF.

The chain links TRBV28 to TRBJ2-7; TRBD1 matches 9 bases. In germline, CDR1 is MDHEN, CDR2 SYDVKM. This CDR3 comprises 19 residues. V lost 7 bases, J lost 3 bases, and 22 bases stayed unmatched. The CDR3 spells CASNQGQGRWEKGYYEQYF. The CDR3 bases are TGTGCCAGCAACCAAGGACAGGGGCGTTGGGAAAAAGGATACTACGAGCAGTACTTC.

In its sample, this clone was seen once. The V and J genes are TRBV28 and TRBJ1-5, with D possibly TRBD1 on 5 matching bases. The V gene's germline CDR1 is MDHEN and CDR2 SYDVKM. This CDR3 comprises 17 residues. V was clipped by 1 base and J by 2 bases, with 15 bases between them. CDR3: CASSLYAGRVGNQPQHF. In DNA, the CDR3 is TGTGCCAGCAGTTTATACGCAGGGAGGGTGGGCAATCAGCCCCAGCATTTT. Full variable domain (missing parts from reference TRBV28 and TRBJ1-5): DVKVTQSSRYLVKRTGEKVFLECVQDMDHENMFWYRQDPGLGLRLIYFSYDVKMKEKGDIPEGYSVSREKKERFSLILESASTNQTSMYLCASSLYAGRVGNQPQHFGDGTRLSIL.

The chain carries TRBV5-5 and TRBJ2-7; no firm D call. This CDR3 comprises 13 residues. V lost 2 bases and J 7 bases, leaving 13 bases between the germline ends. The germline gives CDR1 SGHKS, CDR2 YYEKEE (reference sequence). CDR3 DNA sequence: TGTGCCAGCAGCTTTAACCCAAGCTGGGAGCAGTACTTC. Its protein is CASSFNPSWEQYF.

This clone came up once. The gene calls are TRBV5-6 and TRBJ2-7, with 9 bases fitting TRBD1. The CDR3 is 13 residues long. The junction had 6 bases not matched to a gene; V was cut back by 8 bases and J by 3 bases. Germline V gives CDR1 SGHDT, CDR2 YYEEEE. The CDR3 loop reads CASRGTGLYEQYF. DNA for the CDR3: TGTGCCAGTCGCGGGACAGGGCTCTACGAGCAGTACTTC.

This clone was seen a single time. The rearrangement links TRBV13 to TRBJ2-2, with 9 positions matching TRBD2. The V gene's germline CDR1 is PRHDT and CDR2 FYEKMQ (reference sequence). The length of the CDR3 is 16 residues. The V segment lost 1 base and the J segment 9 bases; nucleotides outside the gene matches: 9. CDR3 amino acids: CASSLAGTSSFRELFF. The CDR3 DNA sequence: TGTGCCAGCAGCTTAGCGGGGACTAGCAGTTTTCGGGAGCTGTTTTTT.

The chain joins TRBV5-1 to TRBJ2-7; 8 bases match TRBD1. With V trimmed by 3 bases and J by 5 bases, 10 bases remained unmatched. CDR1 SGHRS and CDR2 YFSETQ come from the germline V gene. The CDR3 contains 15 residues. The CDR3 DNA is TGCGCCAGCAGCTCAACCGGGACAGGCCCTCACGAGCAGTACTTC. Its translation is CASSSTGTGPHEQYF. The complete variable domain, with remaining parts taken from reference TRBV5-1 and TRBJ2-7, reads KAGVTQTPRYLIKTRGQQVTLSCSPISGHRSVSWYQQTPGQGLQFLFEYFSETQRNKGNFPGRFSGRQFSNSRSEMNVSTLELGDSALYLCASSSTGTGPHEQYFGPGTRLTVT.

This rearrangement joins TRBV10-1 to TRBJ1-5; no reliable D call. The CDR3 extends over 15 amino acids. The V gene lost 8 bases and the J gene lost 0 bases, with 14 bases spanning the gap. Germline V gives CDR1 WNHNN, CDR2 SYGVQD (reference sequence). The CDR3 DNA is TGCGCCAGCGGCGCATACAAGATTAGCAATCAGCCCCAGCATTTT. Its translation is CASGAYKISNQPQHF.

V gene TRBV19 combines with J gene TRBJ2-7, with TRBD2 matching 8 bases. V dropped 3 bases and J dropped 4; count of bases not matched to a gene: 8. The CDR3 covers 15 residues. Germline values: CDR1 LNHDA, CDR2 SQIVND (reference sequence). The CDR3 reads CASSMGDGRGYEQYF. The DNA for the CDR3 is TGTGCCAGTAGTATGGGGGACGGGAGGGGATACGAGCAGTACTTC.

This chain uses TRBV2 with TRBJ2-5; D not certain. Between the trimmed V and J ends, which lost 6 bases and 0 bases, there was a span of 11 bases. Germline lookup yields CDR1 SNHLY and CDR2 FYNNEI. CDR3 size: 14 residues. The CDR3, as DNA: TGTGCCAGCAGACCAAAGACGTACCAAGAGACCCAGTACTTC. It codes for CASRPKTYQETQYF.

CDR3 loop: CASSLVGTRGNEQYF. The CDR3 bases are TGTGCCAGCAGCTTAGTAGGAACTAGGGGGAACGAGCAGTACTTC. The chain employs TRBV11-3 and TRBJ2-7; D possibly corresponds to TRBD1 (6 bases). This CDR3 region has 15 residues. Germline CDR1 reads SGHNT; CDR2 reads YENEEA. V was clipped by 1 base and J by 5 bases, with 15 bases between them.

In its sample, this clone was seen once. The chain links TRBV2 to TRBJ2-1; TRBD2 matches at 10 bases. Unmatched junction bases numbered 8, after V lost 2 bases and J lost 4 bases. CDR3 length: 17 residues. CDR1 SNHLY and CDR2 FYNNEI come from the germline V gene. The CDR3 loop is CASSETPSGRGYNEQFF. CDR3 bases: TGTGCCAGCAGTGAAACGCCTAGCGGGAGAGGATACAATGAGCAGTTCTTC.

This clone came up a few times. The chain is built from TRBV7-9 and TRBJ2-3; D gene ambiguous. This CDR3 spans 13 amino acids. CDR1 and CDR2 (germline): SEHNR, FQNEAQ (reference sequence). Between the trimmed V and J ends, which lost 10 bases and 0 bases, there was a span of 11 bases. CDR3 amino acids: CATRRGSTDTQYF. The CDR3 coding sequence is TGTGCCACCCGTCGCGGAAGCACAGATACGCAGTATTTT.

The rearrangement uses TRBV6-1 and TRBJ1-2; 9 nucleotides match TRBD1. This CDR3 spans 16 amino acids. V dropped 2 bases and J dropped 2; count of bases not matched to a gene: 6. Germline values: CDR1 MNHNS, CDR2 SASEGT. CDR3 bases: TGTGCCAGCAGTGAACGGACAGGGGCGGGAAACTATGGCTACACCTTC. It yields the protein CASSERTGAGNYGYTF.

The rearrangement links TRBV18 to TRBJ2-1, with 7 bases aligning to TRBD2. The CDR3 consists of 16 residues. Trimming cost V 0 bases and J 6 bases; bases outside gene matches: 8. The germline V gene encodes CDR1 KGHSH and CDR2 LQKENI. The CDR3 DNA reads as TGTGCCAGCTCACCACCGGTGGCGGGAGCAGGCAATGAGCAGTTCTTC. Encoded protein: CASSPPVAGAGNEQFF. The full variable domain, in which reference TRBV18 and TRBJ2-1 provide the parts outside the CDR3, is NAGVMQNPRHLVRRRGQEARLRCSPMKGHSHVYWYRQLPEEGLKFMVYLQKENIIDESGMPKERFSAEFPKEGPSILRIQQVVRGDSAAYFCASSPPVAGAGNEQFFGPGTRLTVL.

V usage is TRBV5-8 and J usage is TRBJ2-1, with 10 bases lining up with TRBD2. In germline, CDR1 is SGHTS, CDR2 YDEGEE. After removal of 4 bases from V and 4 bases from J, the junction contained 5 bases not matched to a gene. This CDR3 has 15 amino acids. CDR3 protein: CASSLGAGGYNEQFF. As DNA, the CDR3 is TGTGCCAGCAGCCTAGGAGCGGGAGGGTACAATGAGCAGTTCTTC.

The chain recombines TRBV7-9 with TRBJ2-5; D not certain. With 8 bases removed from V and 2 bases from J, the gap between germline ends came to 12 bases. The CDR3 has 13 residues. Germline assignment: CDR1 SEHNR and CDR2 FQNEAQ (reference sequence). CDR3: CASQRSAQETQYF. CDR3 sequence (DNA): TGTGCCAGCCAAAGGTCGGCGCAAGAGACCCAGTACTTC. Full variable domain (remainder filled in from reference TRBV7-9 and TRBJ2-5): DTGVSQNPRHKITKRGQNVTFRCDPISEHNRLYWYRQTLGQGPEFLTYFQNEAQLEKSRLLSDRFSAERPKGSFSTLEIQRTEQGDSAMYLCASQRSAQETQYFGPGTRLLVL.